The clone carrying this T cell receptor beta chain was observed at least ten times. Its specificity is not known. The data derive from a study of blood T cells in healthy people across ages. For the second PCR, which ran for about 7 to 11 cycles, a sample-barcoded 5' primer and a J-beta primer mix were used. In TCRdb, the 5' RACE reads were re-called with MiXCR into one record per CDR3 protein. In the table there are roughly 700,000 distinct CDR3 sequences, about 34% of which are singletons. The study drew donors from healthy Caucasian individuals in Russia aged roughly 6 to 90. Germline trimming cut 5 bases from V and 8 bases from J; bases unmatched to any gene: 17. The CDR3 consists of 16 residues. Per germline, CDR1 SGHTA and CDR2 FQGNSA. Study-wide results and caveats: TCR beta diversity tracked closely with naive T cell percentage. Diversity of TCR beta per million T cells declined in a roughly linear way with age.

This TCR was recovered from a woman of 80 years or more in good health. The sequencing sample was made of blood. The chain combines TRBV7-2 with TRBJ2-7; TRBD1 matches 8 bases. The CDR3 sequence is CASSPGDHRGRVQQYF. In nucleotides, the CDR3 is TGTGCCAGCAGCCCTGGAGACCACAGGGGGAGAGTGCAGCAGTACTTC.